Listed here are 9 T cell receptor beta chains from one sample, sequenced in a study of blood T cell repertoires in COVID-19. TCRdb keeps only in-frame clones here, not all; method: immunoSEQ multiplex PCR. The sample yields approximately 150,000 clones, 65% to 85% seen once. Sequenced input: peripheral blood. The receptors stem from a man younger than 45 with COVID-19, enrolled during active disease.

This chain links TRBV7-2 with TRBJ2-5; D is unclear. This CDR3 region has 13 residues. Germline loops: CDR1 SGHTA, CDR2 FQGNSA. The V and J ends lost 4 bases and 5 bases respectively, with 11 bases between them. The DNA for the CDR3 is TGTGCCAGCAGCTCCCCCTACCCCGAGACCCAGTACTTC. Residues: CASSSPYPETQYF.

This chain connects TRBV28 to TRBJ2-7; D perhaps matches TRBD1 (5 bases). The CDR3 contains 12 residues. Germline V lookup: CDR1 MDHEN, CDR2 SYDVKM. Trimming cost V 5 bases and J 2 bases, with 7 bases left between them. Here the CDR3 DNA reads TGTGCCAGCAGTAAACAGGCCTACGAGCAGTACTTC. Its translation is CASSKQAYEQYF.

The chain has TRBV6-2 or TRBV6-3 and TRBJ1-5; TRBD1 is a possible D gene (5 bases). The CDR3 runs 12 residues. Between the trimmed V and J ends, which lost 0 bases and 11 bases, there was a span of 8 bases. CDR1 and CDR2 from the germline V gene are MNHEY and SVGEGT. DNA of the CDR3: TGTGCCAGCAGTTACTCCAGCAGGGCCCAGCATTTT. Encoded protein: CASSYSSRAQHF.

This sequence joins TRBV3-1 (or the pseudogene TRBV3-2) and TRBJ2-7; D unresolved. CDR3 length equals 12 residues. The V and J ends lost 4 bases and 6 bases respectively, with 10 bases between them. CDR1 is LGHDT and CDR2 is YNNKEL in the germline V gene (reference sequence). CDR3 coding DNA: TGTGCCAGCAGCCGAAGTTCCGGCGAGCAGTACTTC. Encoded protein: CASSRSSGEQYF.

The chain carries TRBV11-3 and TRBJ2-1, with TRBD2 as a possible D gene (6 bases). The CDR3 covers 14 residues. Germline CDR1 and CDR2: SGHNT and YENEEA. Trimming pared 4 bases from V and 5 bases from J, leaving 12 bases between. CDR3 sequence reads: CASSSRGENNEQFF. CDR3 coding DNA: TGTGCCAGCAGCTCGCGGGGTGAGAACAATGAGCAGTTCTTC.

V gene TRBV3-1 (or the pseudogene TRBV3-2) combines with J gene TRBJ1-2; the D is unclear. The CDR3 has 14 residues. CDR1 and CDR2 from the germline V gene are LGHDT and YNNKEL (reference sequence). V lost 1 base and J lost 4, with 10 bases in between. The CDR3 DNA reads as TGTGCCAGCAGCCAAGGCCTAGGTAGCTATGGCTACACCTTC. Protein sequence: CASSQGLGSYGYTF.

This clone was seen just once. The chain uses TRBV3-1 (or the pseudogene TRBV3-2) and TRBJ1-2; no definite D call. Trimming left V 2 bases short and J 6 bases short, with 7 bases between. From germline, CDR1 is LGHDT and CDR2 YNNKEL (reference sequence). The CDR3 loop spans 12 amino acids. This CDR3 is CASSQSNNGYTF. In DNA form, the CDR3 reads TGTGCCAGCAGCCAATCGAACAATGGCTACACCTTC.

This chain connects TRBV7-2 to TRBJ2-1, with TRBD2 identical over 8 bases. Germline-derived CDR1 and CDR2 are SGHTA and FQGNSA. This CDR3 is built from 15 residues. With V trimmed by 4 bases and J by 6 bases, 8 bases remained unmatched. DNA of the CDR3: TGTGCCAGCAGCTCCGAAGCGGGAGCCGGCAATGAGCAGTTCTTC. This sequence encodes CASSSEAGAGNEQFF.

CDR3 sequence reads: CASSLGTSVYEQYF. DNA of the CDR3: TGTGCCAGCAGCTTGGGGACTAGCGTTTACGAGCAGTACTTC. V is TRBV5-5 and J is TRBJ2-7, with 9 bases lining up with TRBD2. Losses at the gene ends were 0 bases for V and 4 bases for J; bases not matched to a gene: 2. The CDR3 has 14 residues. CDR1 is SGHKS and CDR2 is YYEKEE in the germline V gene (reference sequence). Full variable domain (missing parts from reference TRBV5-5 and TRBJ2-7): DAGVTQSPTHLIKTRGQQVTLRCSPISGHKSVSWYQQVLGQGPQFIFQYYEKEERGRGNFPDRFSARQFPNYSSELNVNALLLGDSALYLCASSLGTSVYEQYFGPGTRLTVT.